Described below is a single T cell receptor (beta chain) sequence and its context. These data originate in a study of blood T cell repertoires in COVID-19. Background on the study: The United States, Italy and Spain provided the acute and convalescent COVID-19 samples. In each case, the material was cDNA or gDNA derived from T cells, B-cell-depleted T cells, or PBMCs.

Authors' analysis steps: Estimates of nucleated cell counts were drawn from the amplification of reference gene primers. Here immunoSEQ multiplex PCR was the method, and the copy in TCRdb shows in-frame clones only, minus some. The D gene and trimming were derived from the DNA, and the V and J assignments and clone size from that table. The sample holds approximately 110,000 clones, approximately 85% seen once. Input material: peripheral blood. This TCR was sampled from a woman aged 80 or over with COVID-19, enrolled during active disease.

CDR3 nucleotide sequence: TGTGCCAGCAGCTTTTCCGGGACAGGTCGTTCTCGCGAGCAGTACTTC. As protein: CASSFSGTGRSREQYF. V and J are TRBV5-4 and TRBJ2-7; 8 bases match TRBD1. The J segment lost 6 bases and the V segment lost 2 bases, leaving 13 bases of the junction unmatched. The CDR3 length is 16 residues. Germline CDR1 is SGHNT and CDR2 is YYREEE (reference sequence).